What follows are 19 T cell receptor beta chains derived from one specimen sequenced in a study of cytomegalovirus exposure and HLA in healthy donors. The PCR contained 60 Vbeta and 13 Jbeta primers. The table came from immunoSEQ multiplex PCR; TCRdb's copy has only in-frame clones and leaves some out. The data contain around 230,000 clones, 80% to 90% of them singletons. The sequencing sample was made of PBMCs. Source of these receptors: a girl aged 2-10 years in good health and CMV-seronegative.

The J gene is TRBJ2-1, the V gene TRBV10-2, with TRBD2 matching 7 bases. This CDR3 has 13 residues. CDR1 WSHSY and CDR2 SAAADI come from the germline V gene. Unmatched junction bases numbered 6, after V lost 0 bases and J lost 13 bases. The CDR3 nucleotides read TGCGCCAGCAGTGAGTCTGGGGGAGGGCCCCAGTTCTTC. Translating gives CASSESGGGPQFF.

This clone was recorded a few times. For the CDR3, the DNA is TGTGCCAGTAGTATGACAGAGAACACTGAAGCTTTCTTT. Encoded protein: CASSMTENTEAFF. The genes are TRBV19 and TRBJ1-1, with D possibly matching TRBD1 (5 bases). Germline V gene sequence: CDR1 LNHDA, CDR2 SQIVND (reference sequence). V lost 3 bases, J lost 1 base, and 6 bases lay in between. This CDR3 contains 13 residues. Based on the CDR3 plus reference TRBV19 and TRBJ1-1, the full variable domain is DGGITQSPKYLFRKEGQNVTLSCEQNLNHDAMYWYRQDPGQGLRLIYYSQIVNDFQKGDIAEGYSVSREKKESFPLTVTSAQKNPTAFYLCASSMTENTEAFFGQGTRLTVV.

CDR3 sequence reads: CATSSRWTGPSSETQYF. As DNA, the CDR3 is TGTGCCACCAGCTCCCGCTGGACAGGACCTAGCTCGGAGACCCAGTACTTC. The chain recombines TRBV15 with TRBJ2-5, with 7 bases matching TRBD1. The V gene's germline CDR1 is LNHNV and CDR2 YYDKDF (reference sequence). This CDR3 spans 17 amino acids. After removal of 5 bases from V and 5 bases from J, the junction contained 17 bases not matched to a gene.

The chain uses TRBV19 and TRBJ1-6; weak D call: TRBD1 (5 bases). This CDR3 region has 14 residues. The germline CDR1 and CDR2 sequences are LNHDA and SQIVND (reference sequence). Trimming pared 6 bases from V and 8 bases from J, leaving 14 bases between. CDR3 coding DNA: TGTGCCAGTAGCAGTGAGGGGAGGGATTCACCCCTCCACTTT. As protein: CASSSEGRDSPLHF. Looking up the rest from reference TRBV19 and TRBJ1-6 gives the full variable domain: DGGITQSPKYLFRKEGQNVTLSCEQNLNHDAMYWYRQDPGQGLRLIYYSQIVNDFQKGDIAEGYSVSREKKESFPLTVTSAQKNPTAFYLCASSSEGRDSPLHFGNGTRLTVT.

This chain uses TRBV4-1 with TRBJ1-4, with D possibly being TRBD1 (6 bases). V lost 7 bases and J lost 4, with 19 bases in between. Germline-derived CDR1 and CDR2 are MGHRA and YSYEKL. The CDR3 length is 16 residues. Here the CDR3 reads CASIRTAGEGNEKLFF. The CDR3 nucleotides are TGCGCCAGCATTCGGACAGCCGGAGAGGGTAATGAAAAACTGTTTTTT.

This clone was seen a handful of times. The CDR3 is CASYVAGVGETQYF. The DNA of the CDR3 is TGTGCCAGCTACGTAGCGGGAGTGGGAGAGACCCAGTACTTC. The chain carries TRBV5-6 and TRBJ2-5; 9 bases agree with TRBD2. Trimming took 7 bases from V and 4 from J; bases not matched to a gene: 8. Germline V gives CDR1 SGHDT, CDR2 YYEEEE. This CDR3 contains 14 residues.

This chain links TRBV6-1 with TRBJ1-1; maybe TRBD1 (6 bases). This CDR3 has 14 residues. Trimming took off 6 bases at V and 1 base at J, with 12 bases between the two ends. The germline V gene encodes CDR1 MNHNS and CDR2 SASEGT. The CDR3, as DNA: TGTGCCAGCAGACGTACAGGGAGGAACACTGAAGCTTTCTTT. Its translation: CASRRTGRNTEAFF.

This rearrangement joins TRBV6-5 to TRBJ2-1; 10 bases fit TRBD2. Per the germline V gene, CDR1 is MNHEY and CDR2 is SVGAGI. Germline trimming cut 2 bases from V and 8 bases from J; bases unmatched to any gene: 3. The CDR3 spans 14 residues. The DNA of the CDR3 is TGTGCCAGCAGTTACGCTAGCGGGAGCTATGAGCAGTTCTTC. Translated, it gives CASSYASGSYEQFF.

The sample holds a few counts of this clone. The rearrangement links TRBV5-1 to TRBJ2-1; TRBD2 matches 8 bases. This CDR3 region has 13 residues. V shed 4 bases and J 9 bases; nucleotides not matched to a gene: 6. The germline CDR1 and CDR2 sequences are SGHRS and YFSETQ. The CDR3 sequence is CASSLSGIGEQFF. The CDR3 DNA follows: TGCGCCAGCAGCCTTAGCGGGATAGGTGAGCAGTTCTTC.

This clone has a single count. The chain employs TRBV15 and TRBJ2-2, with unresolved D. The CDR3 contains 13 residues. Between the trimmed V and J ends, which lost 3 bases and 2 bases, there was a span of 4 bases. Germline CDR1 LNHNV, CDR2 YYDKDF (reference sequence). The CDR3 bases are TGTGCCACCAGCAGGACAAACACCGGGGAGCTGTTTTTT. It specifies CATSRTNTGELFF.

The CDR3 DNA reads as TGCGCCAGCAGCTCTACAGGGAGTAATTCACCCCTCCACTTT. This codes for CASSSTGSNSPLHF. This chain joins TRBV5-1 and TRBJ1-6; TRBD1 might be the D (6 bases). The CDR3 contains 14 residues. Trimming stripped 3 bases from V and 6 bases from J, with 10 bases between. Germline CDR1 and CDR2: SGHRS and YFSETQ.

This clone appeared once. The chain is built from TRBV25-1 and TRBJ1-3; maybe TRBD1 (6 bases). V gave up 8 bases and J gave up 2 bases, with 10 bases separating them. This CDR3 has 13 amino acids. In germline, CDR1 is MGHDK, CDR2 SYGVNS. CDR3 DNA sequence: TGTGCCAGCCGCTCAGGGGCTGGAAACACCATATATTTT. It codes for CASRSGAGNTIYF.

This clone has just a few counts. This rearrangement joins TRBV5-8 to TRBJ2-7; the match to TRBD2 covers 8 bases. Germline lookup yields CDR1 SGHTS and CDR2 YDEGEE. V lost 4 bases, J lost 6 bases, and 6 bases stayed unmatched. The CDR3 spans 13 residues. The CDR3 DNA follows: TGTGCCAGCAGCGGTCGGGAGGGACGCGAGCAGTACTTC. Translation: CASSGREGREQYF.

Note on this clone: Other DNA sequences in the sample encode the same CDR3. The V gene is TRBV6-1, the J gene TRBJ1-1; 9 bases fit TRBD1. The ends lost 4 bases at V and 5 bases at J; junction bases unmatched: 2. This CDR3 is 13 amino acids long. Germline loops: CDR1 MNHNS, CDR2 SASEGT. CDR3 loop: CASSVDRGTEAFF. As DNA, the CDR3 is TGTGCCAGCAGTGTTGACAGGGGGACTGAAGCTTTCTTT.

Comments on this clone: The junction and the germline gene differ at one end; a read error may be behind it. The chain joins TRBV27 to TRBJ1-3; TRBD1 is a possible D gene (5 bases). This CDR3 contains 16 residues. Germline V CDR1 and CDR2: MNHEY, SMNVEV (reference sequence). CDR3: CASSSGSGVLGYTIYF. In DNA, the CDR3 is TGTGCCAGCAGTTCCGGCTCGGGGGTCCTTGGATACACCATATATTTT.

This chain connects TRBV30 to TRBJ1-2; D is perhaps TRBD1 (6 bases). The germline V gene has CDR1 GTSNPN and CDR2 SVGIG (reference sequence). The CDR3 totals 16 residues. Deletions cut 1 base from V and 1 base from J, with 16 bases between. CDR3 sequence (DNA): TGTGCCTGGAGTGGAGTGACAGTGGGACATAACTATGGCTACACCTTC. Translated, it gives CAWSGVTVGHNYGYTF.

The V and J genes are TRBV7-2 and TRBJ2-7; 10 nucleotides match TRBD1. The CDR3 runs 14 residues. Per the germline V gene, CDR1 is SGHTA and CDR2 is FQGNSA. The trim removed 5 bases at V and 4 bases at J, leaving 5 bases unmatched. The CDR3 protein is CASSLDRGSYEQYF. Here the CDR3 DNA reads TGTGCCAGCAGCCTGGACAGGGGGTCATACGAGCAGTACTTC.

V is TRBV29-1 and J is TRBJ2-7; D possibly corresponds to TRBD1 (6 bases). The length of the CDR3 is 14 residues. Germline V CDR1 and CDR2: SQVTM, ANQGSEA. V shed 1 base and J shed 0 bases, with 10 bases lying between them. CDR3 protein: CSVEAQGSSYEQYF. CDR3 sequence (DNA): TGCAGCGTTGAAGCTCAGGGGTCCTCCTACGAGCAGTACTTC.

The genes are TRBV5-1 and TRBJ1-1; possibly TRBD1 for D (5 bases). This CDR3 spans 15 amino acids. With 4 bases removed from V and 0 bases from J, the gap between germline ends came to 13 bases. Germline CDR1 and CDR2: SGHRS and YFSETQ. The CDR3 loop reads CASSASTGLNTEAFF. The CDR3 DNA reads as TGCGCCAGCAGCGCGTCTACAGGCTTGAACACTGAAGCTTTCTTT.